Below are 27 T cell receptor beta chains sequenced from a single sample in a study of blood T cell repertoires in COVID-19. Profiled with immunoSEQ multiplex PCR; TCRdb holds only in-frame clones, not every one. The repertoire consists of 250,000 to 350,000 clones, with more than 70% occurring once and the leading ten covering around 11%. Sequencing input: peripheral blood. The receptors originated from a woman aged 30 to 39 with COVID-19, enrolled during active disease.

This chain uses TRBV24-1 with TRBJ2-1; 9 nucleotides match TRBD2. V trimming: 2 bases; J trimming: 4 bases; junction bases outside the gene matches: 5. This CDR3 contains 16 residues. CDR1 and CDR2 (germline): KGHDR, SFDVKD. The CDR3 nucleotides are TGTGCCACCAGTGATTACGCGGGAGGGTATTACAATGAGCAGTTCTTC. Its protein product is CATSDYAGGYYNEQFF.

This chain joins TRBV29-1 and TRBJ2-7; 8 bases map to TRBD2. J was trimmed by 3 bases and V by 2 bases; bases with no gene match: 6. Germline CDR1 and CDR2: SQVTM and ANQGSEA. This CDR3 is built from 14 residues. CDR3 sequence: CSVEWAGGLYEQYF. The CDR3 DNA follows: TGCAGCGTTGAATGGGCGGGAGGTCTCTACGAGCAGTACTTC.

V is TRBV6-5 and J is TRBJ1-1; TRBD1 matches 8 bases. From germline, CDR1 is MNHEY and CDR2 SVGAGI. V lost 0 bases, J lost 11 bases, and 5 bases stayed unmatched. The CDR3 runs to 13 residues. The CDR3 sequence is CASSYSRGRLAFF. The DNA for the CDR3 is TGTGCCAGCAGTTACTCCAGGGGGCGATTGGCTTTCTTT.

The chain employs TRBV5-1 and TRBJ1-2; no firm D call. The CDR3 length is 15 residues. CDR1 SGHRS and CDR2 YFSETQ come from the germline V gene. Trimming cost V 4 bases and J 3 bases, with 16 bases left between them. DNA for the CDR3: TGCGCCAGCAGCGAGGAGGTCCAGTGGGACTATGGCTACACCTTC. It yields the protein CASSEEVQWDYGYTF.

The chain carries TRBV4-3 and TRBJ1-6; D ambiguous. Germline V gene data show CDR1 as LGHNA and CDR2 as YSLEER. This CDR3 has 13 residues. The V end was cut by 0 bases, the J end by 7 bases, with 4 bases between. Written as DNA, the CDR3 is TGCGCCAGCAGCCAAGATCTCAATTCACCCCTCCACTTT. Protein: CASSQDLNSPLHF.

V is TRBV12-3 or TRBV12-4 and J is TRBJ1-3, with a possible D match to TRBD1 (5 bases). V was pared by 6 bases and J by 5 bases, with 11 bases between. This CDR3 has 13 amino acids. The DNA of the CDR3 is TGTGCCAGCAGCCCGACAGCCAGAAACACCATATATTTT. It encodes CASSPTARNTIYF.

This chain uses TRBV6-6 with TRBJ1-6; 9 nucleotides align to TRBD1. The CDR3 runs to 15 residues. Germline CDR1 MNHNY, CDR2 SVGAGI (reference sequence). V gave up 7 bases and J gave up 5 bases; unmatched junction bases: 6. The CDR3 coding sequence is TGTGCCAGCACCGGAGGACAGGGGAATAATTCACCCCTCCACTTT. It specifies CASTGGQGNNSPLHF.

The CDR3 here is CASSPRQGITYEQYF. DNA for the CDR3: TGTGCCAGCAGCCCTCGACAGGGGATCACCTACGAGCAGTACTTC. V is TRBV7-8 and J is TRBJ2-7; 8 nucleotides line up with TRBD1. V lost 5 bases, J lost 2 bases, and 8 bases stayed unmatched. The CDR3 loop spans 15 amino acids. Germline CDR1 is SGHVS and CDR2 is FQNEAQ.

This clone was seen once. The V call is TRBV4-2, the J call TRBJ2-1; 10 nucleotides match TRBD2. J lost 7 bases, V lost 1 base, and 10 bases had no gene match. The CDR3 is 17 residues long. The germline V gene encodes CDR1 LGHNA and CDR2 YNFKEQ. DNA of the CDR3: TGTGCCAGCAGCCAAGGGGGGTTAGCGGGAGGAAGGAATGAGCAGTTCTTC. Its protein is CASSQGGLAGGRNEQFF.

The chain carries TRBV19 and TRBJ2-7, with D tentatively TRBD2 (6 bases). Between the trimmed V and J ends, which lost 3 bases and 4 bases, there was a span of 19 bases. Germline lookup yields CDR1 LNHDA and CDR2 SQIVND (reference sequence). The CDR3 runs to 16 residues. CDR3 nucleotides: TGTGCCAGTAGTATTCAACGTTCGGGACTTAGATACGAGCAGTACTTC. As protein: CASSIQRSGLRYEQYF.

CDR3 nucleotides: TGTGCCAGCAGCTTAACTAGCGGGAGGGCCGGAGATACGCAGTATTTT. It encodes CASSLTSGRAGDTQYF. The rearrangement links TRBV7-6 to TRBJ2-3, with 13 bases fitting TRBD2. The V segment lost 2 bases and the J segment 5 bases; nucleotides outside the gene matches: 4. The CDR3 covers 16 residues. Germline values: CDR1 SGHVS, CDR2 FNYEAQ. Complete variable domain (other parts from reference TRBV7-6 and TRBJ2-3): GAGVSQSPRYKVTKRGQDVALRCDPISGHVSLYWYRQALGQGPEFLTYFNYEAQQDKSGLPNDRFSAERPEGSISTLTIQRTEQRDSAMYRCASSLTSGRAGDTQYFGPGTRLTVL.

The chain is built from TRBV10-3 and TRBJ1-1; D possibly corresponds to TRBD1 (5 bases). The CDR3 is 14 amino acids. V lost 6 bases and J 0 bases, leaving 11 bases between the germline ends. Germline lookup yields CDR1 ENHRY and CDR2 SYGVKD. CDR3 DNA sequence: TGTGCCATCAGCTTGACAGATTTGAACACTGAAGCTTTCTTT. It specifies CAISLTDLNTEAFF.

V and J are TRBV30 and TRBJ2-2; weak D call: TRBD1 (6 bases). CDR3 length equals 12 residues. V dropped 6 bases and J dropped 6 bases, with 11 bases sitting between them. Looked up from germline, CDR1 is GTSNPN and CDR2 is SVGIG (reference sequence). In DNA form, the CDR3 reads TGTGCCTGCACACAGGGTGCCGGGGAGCTGTTTTTT. It specifies CACTQGAGELFF.

This chain connects TRBV5-5 to TRBJ1-6; no clear D gene. Germline values: CDR1 SGHKS, CDR2 YYEKEE (reference sequence). The CDR3 is made up of 15 amino acids. The V gene lost 4 bases and the J gene lost 0 bases, with 8 bases spanning the gap. As DNA, the CDR3 is TGTGCCAGCAGCCAAGTGAGCTCCTATAATTCACCCCTCCACTTT. Translation: CASSQVSSYNSPLHF.

This clone was counted once. The chain uses TRBV19 and TRBJ1-6; TRBD1 agrees at 10 bases. Unmatched junction bases numbered 4, after V lost 2 bases and J lost 9 bases. Germline V gives CDR1 LNHDA, CDR2 SQIVND (reference sequence). This CDR3 has 15 amino acids. The CDR3 loop reads CASSISRTGGSPLHF. The CDR3 DNA reads TGTGCCAGTAGTATAAGCAGGACAGGGGGTTCACCCCTCCACTTT.

This chain links TRBV5-6 with TRBJ1-3; D is uncertain. V dropped 1 base and J dropped 3 bases, with 8 bases sitting between them. The CDR3 covers 14 residues. The germline V gene encodes CDR1 SGHDT and CDR2 YYEEEE. For the CDR3, the DNA is TGTGCCAGCAGCTTGAGCCGATTTGGAAACACCATATATTTT. Encoded protein: CASSLSRFGNTIYF.

The rearrangement uses TRBV30 and TRBJ2-1, with a tentative D call TRBD1 (6 bases). V gave up 5 bases and J gave up 8 bases, with 16 bases separating them. CDR3 size: 13 residues. Per germline, CDR1 GTSNPN and CDR2 SVGIG (reference sequence). The CDR3 loop is CAWCGGRGDEQFF. The CDR3 DNA is TGTGCCTGGTGTGGGGGCAGGGGTGATGAGCAGTTCTTC. Complete variable domain (other parts from reference TRBV30 and TRBJ2-1): SQTIHQWPATLVQPVGSPLSLECTVEGTSNPNLYWYRQAAGRGLQLLFYSVGIGQISSEVPQNLSASRPQDRQFILSSKKLLLSDSGFYLCAWCGGRGDEQFFGPGTRLTVL.

J is TRBJ2-7 and V is TRBV2; weak D call: TRBD2 (6 bases). CDR3 length: 15 residues. CDR1 and CDR2 (germline): SNHLY, FYNNEI. V gave up 3 bases and J gave up 5 bases, with 17 bases separating them. CDR3 coding DNA: TGTGCCAGCAGTGATGGAGGGACGCCACCAGACGAGCAGTACTTC. It is translated as CASSDGGTPPDEQYF.

The chain carries TRBV30 and TRBJ1-2; D is possibly TRBD1 (6 bases). This CDR3 has 12 amino acids. Germline assignment: CDR1 GTSNPN and CDR2 SVGIG (reference sequence). Trimming took 3 bases from V and 4 from J, leaving 9 bases between them. CDR3 sequence: CAWSRGVYGYTF. For the CDR3, the DNA is TGTGCCTGGAGCAGGGGTGTCTATGGCTACACCTTC.

This clone appeared a few times. The chain joins TRBV6-1 to TRBJ2-3; TRBD2 agrees at 8 bases. V lost 4 bases to trimming and J lost 3 bases; unmatched junction nucleotides: 9. CDR1 and CDR2 from the germline V gene are MNHNS and SASEGT. This CDR3 has 16 residues. The CDR3 sequence is CASSARPAGDTDTQYF. DNA of the CDR3: TGTGCCAGCAGTGCCCGCCCAGCGGGAGATACAGATACGCAGTATTTT.

This clone was seen a few times. This chain joins TRBV6-5 and TRBJ1-2; D is uncertain. Trimming removed 0 bases from V and 3 bases from J, with 8 bases in between. The germline CDR1 and CDR2 sequences are MNHEY and SVGAGI. The CDR3 length is 14 residues. Here the CDR3 DNA reads TGTGCCAGCAGTTACTCGCAGGATGACTATGGCTACACCTTC. This sequence encodes CASSYSQDDYGYTF.

This clone was seen at least ten times. The chain uses TRBV7-3 and TRBJ2-5, with D hard to call. Germline values: CDR1 SGHTA, CDR2 FQGTGA. The CDR3 runs 15 residues. Trimming took off 5 bases at V and 1 base at J, with 14 bases between the two ends. This chain's CDR3 is CASSPEAGSQETQYF. CDR3 nucleotide sequence: TGTGCCAGCAGCCCAGAGGCCGGCAGCCAAGAGACCCAGTACTTC.

The chain joins TRBV5-1 to TRBJ1-1; 8 positions agree with TRBD1. V lost 0 bases, J lost 4 bases, and 2 bases stayed unmatched. The CDR3 runs to 14 residues. CDR1 SGHRS and CDR2 YFSETQ come from the germline V gene. The CDR3 nucleotides read TGCGCCAGCAGCTTGGCAGGGGGCACCACTGAAGCTTTCTTT. The encoded protein is CASSLAGGTTEAFF.

CDR3 in amino acids: CASSDRTANTEAFF. DNA of the CDR3: TGCGCCAGCAGCGACAGGACAGCTAATACTGAAGCTTTCTTT. This chain joins TRBV5-1 and TRBJ1-1; a weak D match, TRBD1 (6 bases). V shed 4 bases and J shed 5 bases, with 15 bases lying between them. Germline CDR1 is SGHRS and CDR2 is YFSETQ. CDR3 length: 14 amino acids.

V gene TRBV6-1 combines with J gene TRBJ1-5, with 10 positions matching TRBD1. Germline CDR1 is MNHNS and CDR2 is SASEGT. The CDR3 has 19 amino acids. J gave up 0 bases and V 3 bases, and 11 bases lay outside the gene matches. The CDR3 sequence: CASSDWLGTGALSNQPQHF. CDR3 nucleotide sequence: TGTGCCAGCAGTGATTGGTTGGGGACAGGGGCGCTTAGCAATCAGCCCCAGCATTTT.

V is TRBV29-1 and J is TRBJ2-1; 10 positions match TRBD1. CDR1 and CDR2 (germline): SQVTM, ANQGSEA. V trimming: 6 bases; J trimming: 6 bases; junction bases outside the gene matches: 8. The CDR3 extends over 14 amino acids. The CDR3, as DNA: TGCAGCGTCTCGACAGGGGGCGCCCCCAATGAGCAGTTCTTC. Translated: CSVSTGGAPNEQFF.

The gene calls are TRBV10-3 and TRBJ1-1, with D uncertain. V was clipped by 5 bases and J by 4 bases, with 8 bases between them. Per the germline V gene, CDR1 is ENHRY and CDR2 is SYGVKD. This CDR3 has 12 residues. CDR3 protein: CAISRPGTEAFF. CDR3 in DNA: TGTGCCATCAGTCGGCCGGGCACTGAAGCTTTCTTT.